This paragraph covers one T cell receptor beta chain sequence. The CDR3 runs 18 residues. Germline trimming cut 3 bases from V and 3 bases from J; bases unmatched to any gene: 10. Germline CDR1 KGHSH, CDR2 LQKENI. The sample is drawn from a study of blood T cell repertoires in COVID-19. Study-wide context: Sites across the United States, Italy and Spain contributed samples from acute and convalescent COVID-19. Nucleic acid was either cDNA or gDNA, and it came from T cells, B-cell-depleted T cells, or PBMCs.

As originally analysed: Using reference gene primer amplification, nucleated cell counts were estimated. Libraries were prepared by immunoSEQ multiplex PCR; TCRdb keeps only in-frame clonotypes and omits some of them. V, J and clone size derive from that table, while D and trimming were established from the DNA sequence. The table includes fewer than 250,000 clones, roughly 80% detected once. Sequenced material: peripheral blood. The origin of this receptor is an elderly woman with acute or convalescent COVID-19. This chain connects TRBV18 to TRBJ2-2; 10 bases match TRBD2. CDR3 sequence reads: CASSPNPTSGTDTGELFF. The DNA of the CDR3 is TGTGCCAGCTCACCGAACCCTACTAGCGGGACTGACACCGGGGAGCTGTTTTTT.